This T cell receptor (beta chain) was found in a study of OX40 agonist ivuxolimab in advanced cancers. Study observations and caveats: Clonal expansion by week 6 occurred in CD4+ and CD8+ blood T cells (at 0.1 to 3.0 mg/kg). Partial responders at 0.1-3.0 mg/kg showed near-lowest clonal expansion.

Sequencing used immunoSEQ multiplex PCR; TCRdb keeps in-frame clones, though not all of them. The repertoire has 55,000 to 80,000 clones, roughly 80% of them found once; the top ten carry more than 2%. For this clone: Its target is unknown.

V dropped 1 base and J dropped 4 bases, with 16 bases sitting between them. Per germline, CDR1 SGHTA and CDR2 FQGNSA. The CDR3 is made up of 16 amino acids. The rearrangement links TRBV7-2 to TRBJ1-1; tentative D call: TRBD1 (5 bases). Sequencing used CD4+ or CD8+ T cells sorted from blood, obtained in a trial of the OX40 agonist ivuxolimab. This TCR derives from an adult with an advanced solid tumor such as melanoma, head and neck, liver or kidney cancer. The CDR3 region has the DNA TGTGCCAGCAGCTTAGGTGTTGGGGGGTGGGTCACTGAAGCTTTCTTT. The encoded protein is CASSLGVGGWVTEAFF.